This is a list of T cell receptor beta chains from one sample in a study of T cells after yellow fever vaccination. TCRdb fed the 5' RACE reads into MiXCR, producing one record per CDR3 protein. The sample carries 550,000 to 750,000 distinct CDR3 sequences, roughly 13% recorded once. Here the sequenced sample was PBMCs, taken on the day of the yellow fever booster vaccination. These TCRs come from a man aged 30 to 45 who received the YFV17D yellow fever vaccine. Each CDR3 is given with its conserved first and last residue. The D gene is left open where the match is weak. Clone size is given for some rows only: seen once, a few or many times, or a class if the clone is expanded.

length: 13
J: TRBJ2-6
D: .
V: TRBV30
size: few
CDR3: CARGRNGANVLTF
DNA: TGTGCCAGGGGACGAAATGGGGCCAACGTCCTGACTTTC

length: 13
J: TRBJ2-7
D: TRBD2
V: TRBV6-2/TRBV6-3
size: .
CDR3: CASSKRENYEQYF
DNA: TGTGCCAGCAGTAAGCGGGAGAACTACGAGCAGTACTTC

length: 16
J: TRBJ2-5
D: TRBD2
V: TRBV5-1
size: few
CDR3: CASSSTREGFGETQYF
DNA: TGCGCCAGCAGCTCTACTCGGGAGGGTTTCGGGGAGACCCAGTACTTC

length: 15
J: TRBJ2-2
D: TRBD2
V: TRBV5-1
size: many
CDR3: CASSPGLAAPGELFF
DNA: TGCGCCAGCAGCCCGGGACTAGCAGCCCCCGGGGAGCTGTTTTTT

length: 15
J: TRBJ2-3
D: TRBD2
V: TRBV5-6
size: few
CDR3: CASSSSGRGSDTQYF
DNA: TGTGCCAGCAGCTCTAGCGGGAGAGGGTCAGATACGCAGTATTTT

length: 14
J: TRBJ1-1
D: .
V: TRBV3-1
size: .
CDR3: CASSQVIGHTEAFF
DNA: TGTGCCAGCAGCCAAGTAATCGGACACACTGAAGCTTTCTTT

length: 13
J: TRBJ1-4
D: TRBD1
V: TRBV29-1
size: .
CDR3: CSVAGQPVEKLFF
DNA: TGCAGCGTTGCGGGACAGCCGGTTGAAAAACTGTTTTTT

length: 14
J: TRBJ1-1
D: .
V: TRBV5-1
size: .
CDR3: CASWLDIPNTEAFF
DNA: TGCGCCAGCTGGTTAGACATCCCGAACACTGAAGCTTTCTTT

length: 13
J: TRBJ2-5
D: TRBD2
V: TRBV20-1
size: few
CDR3: CSARSGSDETQYF
DNA: TGCAGTGCTAGGAGCGGGAGTGATGAGACCCAGTACTTC

length: 14
J: TRBJ2-2
D: .
V: TRBV3-1
size: .
CDR3: CASSQFDIVGELFF
DNA: TGTGCCAGCAGCCAATTCGATATAGTCGGGGAGCTGTTTTTT

length: 16
J: TRBJ2-5
D: TRBD2
V: TRBV4-3
size: many
CDR3: CASSPGSTSGQETQYF
DNA: TGCGCCAGCAGCCCCGGCTCTACTAGCGGGCAAGAGACCCAGTACTTC

length: 14
J: TRBJ2-5
D: TRBD2
V: TRBV5-4
size: many
CDR3: CASSMGGTELTQYF
DNA: TGTGCCAGCAGCATGGGGGGGACGGAGCTGACCCAGTACTTC

length: 13
J: TRBJ1-4
D: TRBD1
V: TRBV20-1
size: few
CDR3: CSVPGQGMEKLFF
DNA: TGCAGTGTACCGGGACAGGGCATGGAAAAACTGTTTTTT

length: 15
J: TRBJ2-1
D: TRBD1
V: TRBV28
size: few
CDR3: CASRWGQGASNEQFF
DNA: TGTGCCAGCAGATGGGGACAGGGGGCGAGCAATGAGCAGTTCTTC

length: 14
J: TRBJ2-5
D: TRBD1
V: TRBV18
size: .
CDR3: CASSPDRGGQTQYF
DNA: TGTGCCAGCTCACCGGACAGGGGAGGGCAGACCCAGTACTTC

length: 13
J: TRBJ2-2
D: .
V: TRBV7-2
size: few
CDR3: CASSSLAAGELFF
DNA: TGTGCCAGCAGCTCGTTAGCTGCCGGGGAGCTGTTTTTT

length: 14
J: TRBJ2-7
D: TRBD1
V: TRBV12-3/TRBV12-4
size: .
CDR3: CASTKGGSSYEQYF
DNA: TGTGCCAGCACTAAAGGGGGCAGCTCCTACGAGCAGTACTTC

length: 13
J: TRBJ2-7
D: TRBD1
V: TRBV29-1
size: .
CDR3: CSVTGQGVDEQYF
DNA: TGCAGCGTCACCGGACAGGGGGTTGACGAGCAGTACTTC

length: 14
J: TRBJ2-7
D: .
V: TRBV30
size: .
CDR3: CAGIPKGSSYEQYF
DNA: TGTGCCGGGATCCCGAAAGGGAGCTCCTACGAGCAGTACTTC

length: 14
J: TRBJ1-3
D: .
V: TRBV20-1
size: .
CDR3: CSAPPPGSGNTIYF
DNA: TGCAGCGCCCCCCCCCCGGGCTCTGGAAACACCATATATTTT